The TCR beta chain described here comes from a study of T cell responses to AZD1222 COVID-19 vaccine. About the study: Second-dose groups at about 4 or about 12 weeks were pooled.

The CDR3 runs 16 residues. CDR1 is SQVTM and CDR2 is ANQGSEA in the germline V gene. The V gene lost 4 bases and the J gene lost 4 bases, with 22 bases spanning the gap. Study outcomes and limitations: No day 14 peak samples; only post-peak repertoires were characterized.

Assay: immunoSEQ multiplex PCR; the TCRdb copy retains only in-frame clones and omits some. The profile shows about 130,000 clones, 93% of them singletons. A single count supports this clone. Its antigen is still unknown. The clonotype comes from an adult in good health. The starting material was peripheral blood, obtained on day 0 of AZD1222 vaccination. The J gene is TRBJ1-1, the V gene TRBV29-1; no definite D call. The CDR3 DNA reads as TGCAGCGTTGGGGCCTTTAAGGTCGGGAGGCGCACTGAAGCTTTCTTT. Its translation: CSVGAFKVGRRTEAFF.